The clone carrying this TCR beta chain was observed a handful of times. Its antigen is undetermined. This entry is derived from a study of T cells in Graves' hyperthyroidism and ophthalmopathy. Overall study findings and caveats: Separating ophthalmopathy from stable hyperthyroidism was achieved by a 13 V-J model.

Amplified TCR beta CDR3 regions derived from RNA transcripts. HTBI primers were used for first-round RT-PCR of the TCR CDR3. TCRdb passed the multiplex PCR reads through MiXCR, listing each CDR3 protein once. The profile shows 450,000 to 600,000 distinct CDR3 sequences, about 20% of them singletons. Germline CDR1 GTSNPN, CDR2 SVGIG (reference sequence). This CDR3 contains 14 residues. Trimming at V came to 5 bases and at J to 4 bases, leaving 9 bases not matched to a gene. The chain combines TRBV30 with TRBJ2-3; 7 bases align to TRBD2. The receptor's source is a man in his forties or fifties with Graves' ophthalmopathy. Sequencing input: blood. CDR3 nucleotide sequence: TGTGCCTGGTTAAGCGGGGCAGTTGCAGATACGCAGTATTTT. It specifies CAWLSGAVADTQYF. The full variable domain, its missing parts supplied by reference TRBV30 and TRBJ2-3, is SQTIHQWPATLVQPVGSPLSLECTVEGTSNPNLYWYRQAAGRGLQLLFYSVGIGQISSEVPQNLSASRPQDRQFILSSKKLLLSDSGFYLCAWLSGAVADTQYFGPGTRLTVL.